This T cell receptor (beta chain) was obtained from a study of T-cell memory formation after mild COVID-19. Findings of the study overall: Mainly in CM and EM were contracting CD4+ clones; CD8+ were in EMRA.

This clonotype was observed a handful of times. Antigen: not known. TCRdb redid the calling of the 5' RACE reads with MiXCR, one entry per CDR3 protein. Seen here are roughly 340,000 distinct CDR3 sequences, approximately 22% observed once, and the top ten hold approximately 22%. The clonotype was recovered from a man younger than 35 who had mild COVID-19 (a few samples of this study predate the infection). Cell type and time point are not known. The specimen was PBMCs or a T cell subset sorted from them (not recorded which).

CDR3 in amino acids: CASSGAGRSYHTGELFF. CDR3 nucleotide sequence: TGCGCCAGCAGTGGGGCAGGGAGATCGTATCACACCGGGGAGCTGTTTTTT. V gene TRBV5-1 combines with J gene TRBJ2-2; either TRBD1 or TRBD2 may fit D (5 bases each). Between the trimmed V and J ends, which lost 5 bases and 3 bases, there was a span of 20 bases. The CDR3 has 17 amino acids. The germline CDR1 and CDR2 sequences are SGHRS and YFSETQ.